These 14 T cell receptor beta chains originate from one sample sequenced in a study of T cells in Graves' hyperthyroidism and ophthalmopathy. The TCR beta CDR3 regions underwent amplification using RNA transcripts as the source. RT-PCR in the first round (using the HTBI primer set) targeted the TCR CDR3. TCRdb passed the multiplex PCR reads through MiXCR, listing each CDR3 protein once. The sample lists roughly 560,000 distinct CDR3 sequences, roughly 14% seen once, with over 3.5% in the top ten. The sample was blood. The source is a woman in her forties with Graves' ophthalmopathy.

This clonotype came up many times. The J gene is TRBJ1-1, the V gene TRBV10-3; the D is unclear. The CDR3 has 14 amino acids. CDR1 is ENHRY, CDR2 SYGVKD, per germline. The V end lost 7 bases, the J end lost 5 bases, and 17 bases lay between the germline ends. Here the CDR3 DNA reads TGTGCCATCACCCCTGGCCCCCGCGGGACTGAAGCTTTCTTT. Translation: CAITPGPRGTEAFF.

The chain recombines TRBV3-1 with TRBJ2-7; no reliable D call. V gave up 0 bases and J gave up 4 bases, with 19 bases separating them. CDR3 length: 17 amino acids. The germline CDR1 and CDR2 sequences are LGHDT and YNNKEL (reference sequence). CDR3 sequence: CASSQDRQVGNFYEQYF. Written as DNA, the CDR3 is TGTGCCAGCAGCCAAGATCGGCAGGTTGGCAACTTTTACGAGCAGTACTTC.

This clonotype was picked up a small number of times. The chain links TRBV19 to TRBJ1-5; D not certain. This CDR3 contains 12 residues. Looked up from germline, CDR1 is LNHDA and CDR2 is SQIVND (reference sequence). V lost 2 bases and J lost 10, with 9 bases in between. The CDR3 bases are TGTGCCAGTAGTATAAAATATCTACCCCAGCATTTT. Translation: CASSIKYLPQHF.

This clonotype occurred many times. This sequence may be a read error, since a much larger clone differs from it by one base. The CDR3 reads CASRTSYGYTF. CDR3 sequence (DNA): TGTGCCAGCAGAACCAGCTATGGCTACACCTTC. The chain has TRBV27 and TRBJ1-2; D is ambiguous. V lost 6 bases, J lost 4 bases, and 6 bases lay in between. CDR1 and CDR2 from the germline V gene are MNHEY and SMNVEV (reference sequence). The CDR3 runs 11 residues.

At least ten counts were recorded for this clonotype. J is TRBJ2-6 and V is TRBV28; no firm D call. CDR3 size: 17 residues. Trimming cost V 6 bases and J 0 bases, with 15 bases left between them. Germline V lookup: CDR1 MDHEN, CDR2 SYDVKM. Here the CDR3 reads CASRMGLLNSGANVLTF. The CDR3 region has the DNA TGTGCCAGCAGAATGGGTCTACTGAACTCTGGGGCCAACGTCCTGACTTTC.

This chain links TRBV27 with TRBJ2-7; 14 bases map to TRBD2. The CDR3 is made up of 17 amino acids. J lost 4 bases, V lost 2 bases, and 7 bases had no gene match. Germline V lookup: CDR1 MNHEY, CDR2 SMNVEV (reference sequence). The CDR3 spells CASSLLGLAGGMYEQYF. In DNA form, the CDR3 reads TGTGCCAGCAGTTTACTCGGACTAGCGGGAGGAATGTACGAGCAGTACTTC.

This clonotype has ten or more counts. The J gene is TRBJ2-5, the V gene TRBV6-4, with 9 bases fitting TRBD1. V lost 4 bases, J lost 5 bases, and 8 bases stayed unmatched. The CDR3 extends over 15 amino acids. Germline V gene sequence: CDR1 MRHNA, CDR2 SNTAGT. The CDR3 loop reads CASSAGTGSGETQYF. The DNA of the CDR3 is TGTGCCAGCAGTGCTGGGACAGGGTCCGGGGAGACCCAGTACTTC.

V usage is TRBV20-1 and J usage is TRBJ1-5; tentative D call: TRBD1 (5 bases). Deletions cut 3 bases from V and 0 bases from J, with 18 bases between. This CDR3 is built from 17 residues. Germline CDR1 and CDR2: DFQATT and SNEGSKA (reference sequence). The DNA for the CDR3 is TGCAGTGCTAGCCCCACGAAAGCGGGGACTAGCAATCAGCCCCAGCATTTT. Encoded protein: CSASPTKAGTSNQPQHF.

This clonotype was picked up a small number of times. V and J are TRBV9 and TRBJ2-5; the match to TRBD2 covers 13 bases. The CDR3 loop spans 16 amino acids. V gave up 3 bases and J gave up 5 bases; unmatched junction bases: 7. CDR1 and CDR2 (germline): SGDLS, YYNGEE. The CDR3, as DNA: TGTGCCAGCAGCGCTACCGGGACTAGCGGGAAGGAGACCCAGTACTTC. Its translation is CASSATGTSGKETQYF.

This clonotype was detected many times. The chain has TRBV6-5 and TRBJ1-3, with a tentative D call TRBD1 (5 bases). Germline CDR1 and CDR2: MNHEY and SVGAGI. This CDR3 region has 16 residues. Trimming took 2 bases from V and 0 from J, leaving 11 bases between them. CDR3: CASSYLPGPSGNTIYF. DNA of the CDR3: TGTGCCAGCAGTTACCTGCCAGGGCCCTCTGGAAACACCATATATTTT.

V usage is TRBV30 and J usage is TRBJ2-7; 11 nucleotides align to TRBD1. Germline V gene data show CDR1 as GTSNPN and CDR2 as SVGIG (reference sequence). The V segment lost 3 bases and the J segment 7 bases; nucleotides outside the gene matches: 11. The CDR3 contains 15 residues. CDR3: CAWREPGQGGGEQYF. CDR3 nucleotide sequence: TGTGCCTGGAGAGAGCCGGGACAGGGGGGGGGAGAGCAGTACTTC.

This clonotype was recorded at least ten times. The chain carries TRBV12-3 or TRBV12-4 and TRBJ1-1; a possible D gene is TRBD1 (5 bases). The CDR3 is 13 residues long. The V end lost 6 bases, the J end lost 4 bases, and 12 bases lay between the germline ends. CDR3 in DNA: TGTGCCAGCAGCTCCCTCGGGGCCACTGAAGCTTTCTTT. The encoded protein is CASSSLGATEAFF.

This clonotype was found many times. CDR3 in DNA: TGCAGTGCTAGAGATAACCAGGGTTATGCTTTCTTT. This translates into CSARDNQGYAFF. The rearrangement links TRBV20-1 to TRBJ1-1; tentatively, D is TRBD1 (5 bases). Germline lookup yields CDR1 DFQATT and CDR2 SNEGSKA (reference sequence). Trimming shortened V by 0 bases and J by 11 bases, and 13 bases separated the two germline ends. The CDR3 contains 12 residues.

This clonotype has ten or more counts. This chain connects TRBV4-3 to TRBJ1-5; TRBD1 matches 7 bases. CDR3 length equals 15 residues. After removal of 0 bases from V and 4 bases from J, the junction contained 3 bases not matched to a gene. Germline V lookup: CDR1 LGHNA, CDR2 YSLEER. CDR3 amino acids: CASSQDNRGNQPQHF. Written as DNA, the CDR3 is TGCGCCAGCAGCCAAGATAACAGGGGAAATCAGCCCCAGCATTTT.